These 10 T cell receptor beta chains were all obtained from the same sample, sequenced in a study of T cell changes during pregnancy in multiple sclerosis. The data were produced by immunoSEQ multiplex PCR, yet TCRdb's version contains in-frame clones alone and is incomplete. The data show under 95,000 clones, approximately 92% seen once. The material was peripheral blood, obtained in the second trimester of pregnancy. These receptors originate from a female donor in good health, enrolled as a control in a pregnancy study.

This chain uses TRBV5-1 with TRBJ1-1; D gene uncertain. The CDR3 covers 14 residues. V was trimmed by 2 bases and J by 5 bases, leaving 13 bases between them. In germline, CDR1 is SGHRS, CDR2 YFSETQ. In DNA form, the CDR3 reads TGCGCCAGCAGCTTCCAGCTTAGAGGGACTGAAGCTTTCTTT. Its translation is CASSFQLRGTEAFF.

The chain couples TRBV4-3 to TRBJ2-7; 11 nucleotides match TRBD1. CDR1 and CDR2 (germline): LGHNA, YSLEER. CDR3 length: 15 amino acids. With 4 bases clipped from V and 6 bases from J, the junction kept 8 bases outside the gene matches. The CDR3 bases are TGCGCCAGCAGCCGGATGACCGGGACAGGGGGCGAGCAGTACTTC. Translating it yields CASSRMTGTGGEQYF.

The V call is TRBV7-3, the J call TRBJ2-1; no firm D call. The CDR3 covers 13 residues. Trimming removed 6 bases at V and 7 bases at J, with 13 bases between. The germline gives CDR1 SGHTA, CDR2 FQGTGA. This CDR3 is CASSPAPTNEQFF. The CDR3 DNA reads TGTGCCAGCAGTCCCGCGCCAACGAATGAGCAGTTCTTC.

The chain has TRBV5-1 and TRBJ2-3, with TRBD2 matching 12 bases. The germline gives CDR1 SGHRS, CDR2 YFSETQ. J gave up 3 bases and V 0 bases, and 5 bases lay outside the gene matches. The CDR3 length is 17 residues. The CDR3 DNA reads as TGCGCCAGCAGCTTGGCCCCTAGCGGGGGGGCTACAGATACGCAGTATTTT. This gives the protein CASSLAPSGGATDTQYF.

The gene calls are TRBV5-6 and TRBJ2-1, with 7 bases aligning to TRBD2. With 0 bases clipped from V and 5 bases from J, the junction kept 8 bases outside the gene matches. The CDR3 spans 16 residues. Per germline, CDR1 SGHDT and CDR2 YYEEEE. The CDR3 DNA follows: TGTGCCAGCAGCTTGGGTCAAGCGGGGCCTCACAATGAGCAGTTCTTC. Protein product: CASSLGQAGPHNEQFF.

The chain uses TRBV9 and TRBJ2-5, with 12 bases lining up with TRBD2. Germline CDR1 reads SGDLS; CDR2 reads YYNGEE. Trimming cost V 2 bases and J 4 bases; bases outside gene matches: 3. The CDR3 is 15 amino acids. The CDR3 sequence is CASSVTSGGLETQYF. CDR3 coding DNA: TGTGCCAGCAGCGTGACTAGCGGGGGTCTAGAGACCCAGTACTTC.

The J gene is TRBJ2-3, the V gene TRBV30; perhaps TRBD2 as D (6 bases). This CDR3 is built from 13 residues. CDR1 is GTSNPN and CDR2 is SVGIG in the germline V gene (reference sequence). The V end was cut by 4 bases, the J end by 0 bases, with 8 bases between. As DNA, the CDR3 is TGTGCCTGGACGGAGGGGAGCACAGATACGCAGTATTTT. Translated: CAWTEGSTDTQYF.

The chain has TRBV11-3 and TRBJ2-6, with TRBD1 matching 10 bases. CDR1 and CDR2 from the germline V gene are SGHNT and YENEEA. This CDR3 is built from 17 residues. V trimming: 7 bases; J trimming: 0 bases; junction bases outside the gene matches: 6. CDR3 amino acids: CASIQRTGGSGANVLTF. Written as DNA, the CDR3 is TGTGCCAGCATCCAACGGACAGGGGGCTCTGGGGCCAACGTCCTGACTTTC.

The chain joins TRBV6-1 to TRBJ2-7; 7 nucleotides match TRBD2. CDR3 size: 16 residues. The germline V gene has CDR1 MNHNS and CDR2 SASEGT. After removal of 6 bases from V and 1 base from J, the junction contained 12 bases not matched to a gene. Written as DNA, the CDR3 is TGTGCCAGCAGAGAACCCGGCGGGGGTCCTTCCTACGAGCAGTACTTC. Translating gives CASREPGGGPSYEQYF.

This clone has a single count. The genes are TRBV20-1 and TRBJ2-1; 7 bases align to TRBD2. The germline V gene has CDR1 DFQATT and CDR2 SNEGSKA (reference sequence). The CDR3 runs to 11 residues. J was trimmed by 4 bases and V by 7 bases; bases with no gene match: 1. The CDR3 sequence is CSVREYNEQFF. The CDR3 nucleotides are TGCAGTGTGCGGGAGTACAATGAGCAGTTCTTC.